The rows below give T cell receptor beta chains drawn from one sample of a study of T cell responses to AZD1222 COVID-19 vaccine. Sequencing used immunoSEQ multiplex PCR; TCRdb keeps in-frame clones, though not all of them. The sample yields 150,000 to 200,000 clones, under 95% seen once. The material sequenced was peripheral blood, taken on day 0 of AZD1222 vaccination. The receptors were gathered from an adult in good health. Both conserved end residues are part of each CDR3. The D gene is left open where the match is weak. Size is omitted from some rows. Given values are once, few, many or a class for expanded clones.

len	v_gene	abundance	d_gene	j_gene	CDR3nt	CDR3aa
14	TRBV6-5	NA	NA	TRBJ2-2	TGTGCCAGCACGGCCGGGACCAACACCGGGGAGCTGTTTTTT	CASTAGTNTGELFF
14	TRBV5-1	NA	NA	TRBJ1-2	TGCGCCAGCAGCTTGGCAGAGACTTTCTATGGCTACACCTTC	CASSLAETFYGYTF
16	TRBV5-4	NA	NA	TRBJ1-2	TGTGCCAGCAGCTTGATAGCACTGACAGCGGACTATGGCTACACCTTC	CASSLIALTADYGYTF
14	TRBV7-9	NA	NA	TRBJ1-3	TGTGCCAGCATAAGGCGGGACTCTGGAAACACCATATATTTT	CASIRRDSGNTIYF
18	TRBV5-5	NA	TRBD1	TRBJ2-1	TGTGCCAGCAGCGGGACAGGGGGCCCACCTGGAGGGATGAATGAGCAGTTCTTC	CASSGTGGPPGGMNEQFF
18	TRBV3-1/TRBV3-2	NA	TRBD1	TRBJ1-2	TGTGCCAGCAGCCAAGATTGGGGGACAGGGAATAACGACTATGGCTACACCTTC	CASSQDWGTGNNDYGYTF
14	TRBV25-1	NA	TRBD2	TRBJ2-1	TGTGCCAGCAGGGGGACTAGCGGATACAATGAGCAGTTCTTC	CASRGTSGYNEQFF
14	TRBV7-8	NA	NA	TRBJ2-5	TGTGCCAGCAGCTTAGGGCAGTACCAAGAGACCCAGTACTTC	CASSLGQYQETQYF
15	TRBV12-5	once	TRBD1	TRBJ1-1	TGTGCTAGTGGTTTAGGGACAGAAATGAACACTGAAGCTTTCTTT	CASGLGTEMNTEAFF
12	TRBV28	NA	NA	TRBJ2-5	TGTGCCAGCAGTAGTGGCCATCTTGCCCAGTACTTC	CASSSGHLAQYF
18	TRBV9	NA	TRBD2	TRBJ2-3	TGTGCCAGCAGCTCGGGACTAGCGGGATGGGGCCCCACAGATACGCAGTATTTT	CASSSGLAGWGPTDTQYF
12	TRBV3-1/TRBV3-2	NA	NA	TRBJ1-2	TGTGCCAGCAGCCAAGGCCAAGGGGGCTACACCTTC	CASSQGQGGYTF
14	TRBV7-3	NA	NA	TRBJ2-3	TGTGCCAGCAGCTTAAACCCCAGCACAGATACGCAGTATTTT	CASSLNPSTDTQYF
15	TRBV30	NA	NA	TRBJ2-5	TGTGCCTGGAGTGTATGGTCCGGGACTCAAGAGACCCAGTACTTC	CAWSVWSGTQETQYF
14	TRBV19	NA	NA	TRBJ2-1	TGTGCCAGTAGGGAAGGGCCCAACGACAATGAGCAGTTCTTC	CASREGPNDNEQFF
16	TRBV4-1	NA	TRBD1	TRBJ1-2	TGCGCCAGCAGCCATGGGCCCCGGGACAGGGAGGATGGCTACACCTTC	CASSHGPRDREDGYTF
17	TRBV6-1	NA	NA	TRBJ2-3	TGTGCCAGCAGTGAAGTTCGGTCAGGAGCTGGGACAGATACGCAGTATTTT	CASSEVRSGAGTDTQYF
15	TRBV6-5	NA	NA	TRBJ1-5	TGTGCCAGCAGTCCAGCAGGACGGGGCAATCAGCCCCAGCATTTT	CASSPAGRGNQPQHF
15	TRBV18	NA	TRBD1	TRBJ1-2	TGTGCCAGCTCACCCCGGACAGGGGCTAACTATGGCTACACCTTC	CASSPRTGANYGYTF
17	TRBV7-2	NA	TRBD1	TRBJ1-5	TGTGCCAGCAGCCCGGGACAGGGGAGGCCAAGCAATCAGCCCCAGCATTTT	CASSPGQGRPSNQPQHF
15	TRBV6-2/TRBV6-3	NA	NA	TRBJ2-7	TGTGCCAGCAGTTTGAGGGGTCCGAGCTCCTACGAGCAGTACTTC	CASSLRGPSSYEQYF
16	TRBV21-1	few	NA	TRBJ2-1	TGTGCCAGCAGCGAGCCCTTCGGGACGGTGGTAGATGAGCAGTTCTTC	CASSEPFGTVVDEQFF
15	TRBV6-6	NA	NA	TRBJ2-7	TGTGCCAGCAGCGCCTTTGAGGGCTCCCCCTCCGAGCAGTACTTC	CASSAFEGSPSEQYF
17	TRBV5-8	NA	NA	TRBJ2-5	TGTGCCAGCAGCTTGGCCTCCACAGTTTGGCCTCCGGAGACCCAGTACTTC	CASSLASTVWPPETQYF
15	TRBV7-8	NA	TRBD2	TRBJ2-7	TGTGCCAGCAGCCCGACTAGCGGGAGGGCCCTGGAGCAGTACTTC	CASSPTSGRALEQYF
15	TRBV19	NA	TRBD2	TRBJ2-3	TGTGCCAGTAGTATAGGACTAGCGGGGTCAGATACGCAGTATTTT	CASSIGLAGSDTQYF
13	TRBV18	once	NA	TRBJ1-1	TGTGCCAGCTCACCAGTTATGAACACTGAAGCTTTCTTT	CASSPVMNTEAFF
12	TRBV20-1	NA	NA	TRBJ2-5	TGCAGTGCTAGTGGTGGTCGGGAGACCCAGTACTTC	CSASGGRETQYF
14	TRBV19	NA	TRBD1	TRBJ1-5	TGTGCCACCTCGACAGGGTCTGGCAATCAGCCCCAGCATTTT	CATSTGSGNQPQHF
15	TRBV5-1	NA	TRBD1	TRBJ2-5	TGCGCCAGCAGCTGCTCCGGACAGGCCGAAGAGACCCAGTACTTC	CASSCSGQAEETQYF
14	TRBV5-4	NA	NA	TRBJ2-5	TGTGCCAGCAGCTCCGGGGGAGTAGACGAGACCCAGTACTTC	CASSSGGVDETQYF
16	TRBV28	once	NA	TRBJ2-5	TGTGCCAGCAGTCGACTACAGGGCCACGACCAAGAGACCCAGTACTTC	CASSRLQGHDQETQYF
16	TRBV7-2	NA	NA	TRBJ1-3	TGTGCCAGCAGCTTAGCGCTCGGGGTTACTGGAAACACCATATATTTT	CASSLALGVTGNTIYF
17	TRBV3-1/TRBV3-2	NA	NA	TRBJ1-5	TGTGCCAGCAGCCCAACGGCTAGGCCAGGGAGCAATCAGCCCCAGCATTTT	CASSPTARPGSNQPQHF
15	TRBV10-3	NA	NA	TRBJ1-1	TGTGCCATCAGTCAGGGCCTACAATTGAACACTGAAGCTTTCTTT	CAISQGLQLNTEAFF
15	TRBV7-9	NA	NA	TRBJ1-1	TGTGCCAGCAGCTTAGCGGTGGGCAGAAACACTGAAGCTTTCTTT	CASSLAVGRNTEAFF
13	TRBV25-1	NA	NA	TRBJ2-7	TGTGCCAGCACCGGACAGAACTCCTACGAGCAGTACTTC	CASTGQNSYEQYF
15	TRBV19	NA	TRBD1	TRBJ2-2	TGTGCCAGTACCCCGGGACAGTCGAACACCGGGGAGCTGTTTTTT	CASTPGQSNTGELFF
14	TRBV24-1	NA	TRBD1	TRBJ1-2	TGTGCCACCAGTGACCCGGACAGGTTTGGTGGCTACACCTTC	CATSDPDRFGGYTF
13	TRBV5-6	NA	NA	TRBJ1-5	TGTGCCAGCAGCTCCGGGACCGGAGAGCCCCAGCATTTT	CASSSGTGEPQHF
15	TRBV6-5	NA	TRBD1	TRBJ2-7	TGTGCCAGCAGTACTCCTGGACAGGCCTCCTACGAGCAGTACTTC	CASSTPGQASYEQYF
15	TRBV10-3	NA	TRBD2	TRBJ2-7	TGTGCCATCAGTCGCTCGTCTAGCGGAACCTACGAGCAGTACTTC	CAISRSSSGTYEQYF
14	TRBV6-6	few	NA	TRBJ1-5	TGTGCCAGCAGTTGGCGCCAGGGCAATCAGCCCCAGCATTTT	CASSWRQGNQPQHF
14	TRBV5-4	NA	TRBD2	TRBJ2-7	TGTGCCAGCAGCTTGAGTAGCGGGAGCTACGAGCAGTACTTC	CASSLSSGSYEQYF
14	TRBV11-2	NA	NA	TRBJ2-7	TGTGCCAGCAGTCGACTAGACGGCCCCTACGAGCAGTACTTC	CASSRLDGPYEQYF
15	TRBV9	NA	NA	TRBJ2-2	TGTGCCAGCAGCGTAGCGCTAACTGGGACCGGGGAGCTGTTTTTT	CASSVALTGTGELFF
14	TRBV28	NA	TRBD1	TRBJ1-5	TGTGCCAGCAGCCCCGACAGGGGTTCTCAGCCCCAGCATTTT	CASSPDRGSQPQHF
13	TRBV7-2	NA	TRBD1	TRBJ1-1	TGTGCCAGCAGCTATGACAGGGGAACTGAAGCTTTCTTT	CASSYDRGTEAFF
17	TRBV3-1/TRBV3-2	NA	NA	TRBJ1-2	TGTGCCAGCAGCCAAGTGCTTTTTGGTGCCGGTAACTATGGCTACACCTTC	CASSQVLFGAGNYGYTF